The 16 T cell receptor beta chains in this list originate from one sample, sequenced in a study of T cells in Graves' hyperthyroidism and ophthalmopathy. The source material, RNA transcripts, was used to amplify TCR beta CDR3 regions. In the first-round RT-PCR of the TCR CDR3, the HTBI primer set was used. Via MiXCR, TCRdb re-called the multiplex PCR reads, giving one row per CDR3 protein. The sample lists around 700,000 distinct CDR3 sequences; around a sixth were seen once. The sample was blood. The receptor source for this set is a woman aged 50 to 60 with Graves' hyperthyroidism that later progressed to Graves' ophthalmopathy.

In this sample, this clonotype turned up many times. The V and J genes are TRBV7-2 and TRBJ1-1; TRBD1 agrees at 9 bases. In germline, CDR1 is SGHTA, CDR2 FQGNSA. V was clipped by 5 bases and J by 1 base; unmatched bases: 8. The CDR3 spans 16 residues. The CDR3 nucleotides read TGTGCCAGCAGCCCACTCCGGACAGGGGCGAACACTGAAGCTTTCTTT. This sequence encodes CASSPLRTGANTEAFF. Using reference TRBV7-2 and TRBJ1-1 for the parts outside the CDR3, the full variable domain is GAGVSQSPSNKVTEKGKDVELRCDPISGHTALYWYRQSLGQGLEFLIYFQGNSAPDKSGLPSDRFSAERTGGSVSTLTIQRTQQEDSAVYLCASSPLRTGANTEAFFGQGTRLTVV.

This clonotype was seen ten or more times. This chain links TRBV5-1 with TRBJ2-5; D may be TRBD2 (6 bases). Germline values: CDR1 SGHRS, CDR2 YFSETQ. The CDR3 covers 15 residues. V was trimmed by 3 bases and J by 5 bases, leaving 17 bases between them. CDR3 amino acids: CASSSEGRPRETQYF. CDR3 sequence (DNA): TGCGCCAGCAGCTCGGAGGGACGGCCTCGGGAGACCCAGTACTTC.

The V call is TRBV6-5, the J call TRBJ2-3; 7 nucleotides line up with TRBD1. Germline-derived CDR1 and CDR2 are MNHEY and SVGAGI. Trimming cost V 2 bases and J 5 bases; bases outside gene matches: 4. The CDR3 is 14 amino acids. Written as DNA, the CDR3 is TGTGCCAGCAGTTACAACCAGGGGGTAGATACGCAGTATTTT. Residues: CASSYNQGVDTQYF.

The J gene is TRBJ1-2, the V gene TRBV6-2 or TRBV6-3, with D unresolved. Germline lookup yields CDR1 MNHEY and CDR2 SVGEGT. The CDR3 runs to 15 residues. V gave up 8 bases and J gave up 0 bases, with 16 bases separating them. The CDR3 DNA is TGTGCCAGCCGGAGACTCTCTCTCCCTAACTATGGCTACACCTTC. Translating it yields CASRRLSLPNYGYTF.

This clonotype showed up many times. J is TRBJ2-7 and V is TRBV30; D might be TRBD1 (6 bases). Germline CDR1 reads GTSNPN; CDR2 reads SVGIG (reference sequence). This CDR3 has 14 amino acids. V shed 1 base and J shed 3 bases, with 13 bases lying between them. Written as DNA, the CDR3 is TGTGCCTGGAGTGGCGGACAGATATTCTACGAGCAGTACTTC. Its translation: CAWSGGQIFYEQYF.

This clonotype was detected only a few times. The chain carries TRBV14 and TRBJ2-5; D gene unclear. Germline CDR1 and CDR2: SGHDN and FVKESK. Trimming left V 1 base short and J 7 bases short, with 13 bases between. This CDR3 spans 14 amino acids. CDR3 protein: CASSQVSPTGTQYF. The CDR3, as DNA: TGTGCCAGCAGCCAAGTCTCTCCAACCGGGACCCAGTACTTC.

In this sample, this clonotype turned up many times. The chain is built from TRBV30 and TRBJ1-2; no clear D gene. CDR1 and CDR2 (germline): GTSNPN, SVGIG (reference sequence). The CDR3 has 12 residues. Trimming stripped 5 bases from V and 4 bases from J, with 11 bases between. This chain's CDR3 is CAWSPLAYGYTF. Here the CDR3 DNA reads TGTGCCTGGTCCCCCCTGGCCTATGGCTACACCTTC.

The table lists this clonotype with a few counts. V is TRBV11-2 and J is TRBJ2-2; D is unclear. V was trimmed by 5 bases and J by 8 bases, leaving 9 bases between them. The germline gives CDR1 SGHAT, CDR2 FQNNGV. The CDR3 contains 12 residues. CDR3 region: CASSAIEGELFF. CDR3 in DNA: TGTGCCAGCAGCGCCATTGAGGGGGAGCTGTTTTTT.

A few counts support this clonotype. V and J are TRBV12-5 and TRBJ1-5; D might be TRBD1 (5 bases). The CDR3 spans 17 residues. CDR1 is LGHNT, CDR2 FRNRAP, per germline. Trimming took off 0 bases at V and 0 bases at J, with 12 bases between the two ends. CDR3 coding DNA: TGTGCTAGTGGTTTGGTACTGGGGGGGATTAGCAATCAGCCCCAGCATTTT. This sequence encodes CASGLVLGGISNQPQHF.

The chain joins TRBV20-1 to TRBJ2-7, with TRBD1 matching 8 bases. V trimming: 4 bases; J trimming: 5 bases; junction bases outside the gene matches: 13. This CDR3 comprises 15 residues. Germline V gene lookup returns CDR1 DFQATT and CDR2 SNEGSKA (reference sequence). CDR3 coding DNA: TGCAGTGCTACCTCAGCGACAGGGGCCATGGACGAGCAGTACTTC. It encodes CSATSATGAMDEQYF.

This clonotype was found many times. The chain is built from TRBV12-3 or TRBV12-4 and TRBJ2-5; 8 positions agree with TRBD1. Germline trimming cut 1 base from V and 2 bases from J; bases unmatched to any gene: 9. CDR3 length: 17 residues. CDR3 in amino acids: CASSLDPLRDRQETQYF. CDR3 in DNA: TGTGCCAGCAGTTTAGACCCCTTACGGGACAGGCAAGAGACCCAGTACTTC.

This clonotype was picked up a small number of times. The chain recombines TRBV7-9 with TRBJ2-7; perhaps D is TRBD1 or TRBD2 (5 bases each). Germline loops: CDR1 SEHNR, CDR2 FQNEAQ (reference sequence). The CDR3 loop spans 16 amino acids. Trimming pared 1 base from V and 0 bases from J, leaving 13 bases between. The CDR3 here is CASSLVLGRSSYEQYF. The DNA for the CDR3 is TGTGCCAGCAGCTTAGTACTGGGACGCTCCTCCTACGAGCAGTACTTC.

At least ten counts were recorded for this clonotype. The genes are TRBV11-2 and TRBJ2-7; D is ambiguous. With 1 base removed from V and 3 bases from J, the gap between germline ends came to 7 bases. CDR3 length equals 13 residues. Germline loops: CDR1 SGHAT, CDR2 FQNNGV. The CDR3 protein is CASSLGADYEQYF. In DNA form, the CDR3 reads TGTGCCAGCAGCTTAGGGGCGGACTACGAGCAGTACTTC.

The chain uses TRBV5-5 and TRBJ1-5, with 8 bases identical to TRBD1. The CDR3 runs 16 residues. The J segment lost 0 bases and the V segment lost 2 bases, leaving 4 bases of the junction unmatched. The germline gives CDR1 SGHKS, CDR2 YYEKEE (reference sequence). CDR3 loop: CASSFGTGYSNQPQHF. CDR3 nucleotides: TGTGCCAGCAGCTTCGGGACAGGCTATAGCAATCAGCCCCAGCATTTT.

This clonotype was seen ten or more times. V and J are TRBV20-1 and TRBJ1-4; D unresolved. The V gene's germline CDR1 is DFQATT and CDR2 SNEGSKA (reference sequence). The CDR3 is 13 amino acids. The V end lost 6 bases, the J end lost 4 bases, and 12 bases lay between the germline ends. The CDR3, as DNA: TGCAGTGCGACCCGACCGAATAATGAAAAACTGTTTTTT. Protein product: CSATRPNNEKLFF.

J is TRBJ1-2 and V is TRBV30; D is unresolved. Trimming left V 2 bases short and J 5 bases short, with 6 bases between. Germline V gene lookup returns CDR1 GTSNPN and CDR2 SVGIG (reference sequence). This CDR3 is built from 11 residues. The CDR3 region has the DNA TGTGCCTGGAGTAATACGTATGGCTACACCTTC. It specifies CAWSNTYGYTF.